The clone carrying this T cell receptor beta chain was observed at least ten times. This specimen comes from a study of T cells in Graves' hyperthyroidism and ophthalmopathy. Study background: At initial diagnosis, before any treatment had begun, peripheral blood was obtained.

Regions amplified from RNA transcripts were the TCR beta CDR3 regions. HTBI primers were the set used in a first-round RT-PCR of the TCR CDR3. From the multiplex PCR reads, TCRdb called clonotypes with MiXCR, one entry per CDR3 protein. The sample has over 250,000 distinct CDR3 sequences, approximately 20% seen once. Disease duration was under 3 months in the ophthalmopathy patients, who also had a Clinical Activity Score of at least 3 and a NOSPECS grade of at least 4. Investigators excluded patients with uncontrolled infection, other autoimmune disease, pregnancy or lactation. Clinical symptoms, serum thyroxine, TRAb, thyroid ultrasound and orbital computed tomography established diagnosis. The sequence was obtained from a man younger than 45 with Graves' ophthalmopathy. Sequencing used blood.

The CDR3 coding sequence is TGCGCCAGCAGCTTTGGGGCAGGGTCGTACGAGCAGTACTTC. Amino acid sequence: CASSFGAGSYEQYF. The V gene is TRBV5-1, the J gene TRBJ2-7, with a tentative D call TRBD1 (5 bases). Germline lookup yields CDR1 SGHRS and CDR2 YFSETQ. The V end was cut by 2 bases, the J end by 4 bases, with 13 bases between. CDR3 length: 14 residues.